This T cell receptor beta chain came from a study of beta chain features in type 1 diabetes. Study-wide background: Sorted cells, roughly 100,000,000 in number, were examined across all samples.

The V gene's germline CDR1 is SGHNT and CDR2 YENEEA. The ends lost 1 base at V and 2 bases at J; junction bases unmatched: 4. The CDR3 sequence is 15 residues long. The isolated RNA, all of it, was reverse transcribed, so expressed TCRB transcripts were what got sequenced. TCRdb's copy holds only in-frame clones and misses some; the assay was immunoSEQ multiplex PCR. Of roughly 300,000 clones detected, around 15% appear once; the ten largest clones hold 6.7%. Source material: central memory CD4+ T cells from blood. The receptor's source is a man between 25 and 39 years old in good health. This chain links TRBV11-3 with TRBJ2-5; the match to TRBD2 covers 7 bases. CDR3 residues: CASSLGAAGQETQYF. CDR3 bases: TGTGCCAGCAGCTTAGGGGCAGCGGGACAAGAGACCCAGTACTTC. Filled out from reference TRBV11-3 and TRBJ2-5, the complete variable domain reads EAGVVQSPRYKIIEKKQPVAFWCNPISGHNTLYWYLQNLGQGPELLIRYENEEAVDDSQLPKDRFSAERLKGVDSTLKIQPAELGDSAVYLCASSLGAAGQETQYFGPGTRLLVL.